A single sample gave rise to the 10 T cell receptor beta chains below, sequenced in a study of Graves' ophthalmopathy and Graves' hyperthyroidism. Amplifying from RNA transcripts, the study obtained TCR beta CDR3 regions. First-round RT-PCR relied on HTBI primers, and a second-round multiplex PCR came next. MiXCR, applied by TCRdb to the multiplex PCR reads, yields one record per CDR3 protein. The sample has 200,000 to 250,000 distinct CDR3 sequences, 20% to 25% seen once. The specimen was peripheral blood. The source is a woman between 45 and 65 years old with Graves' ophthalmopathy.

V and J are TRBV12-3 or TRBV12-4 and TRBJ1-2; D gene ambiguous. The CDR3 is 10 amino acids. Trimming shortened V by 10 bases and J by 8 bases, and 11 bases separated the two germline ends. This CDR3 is CATSPEGYTF. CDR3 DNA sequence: TGTGCCACCTCCCCTGAGGGCTACACCTTC.

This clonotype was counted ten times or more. DNA for the CDR3: TGTGCCAGCAGACCGGACAGAATGAACACTGAAGCTTTCTTT. Translated, it gives CASRPDRMNTEAFF. The chain recombines TRBV12-3 or TRBV12-4 with TRBJ1-1; a weak D match, TRBD1 (6 bases). The CDR3 has 14 residues. Between the trimmed V and J ends, which lost 6 bases and 0 bases, there was a span of 11 bases.

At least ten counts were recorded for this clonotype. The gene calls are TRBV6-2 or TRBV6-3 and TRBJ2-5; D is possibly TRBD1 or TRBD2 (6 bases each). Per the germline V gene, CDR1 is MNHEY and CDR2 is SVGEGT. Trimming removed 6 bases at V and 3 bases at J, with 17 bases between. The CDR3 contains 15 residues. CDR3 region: CASSIQGLAEETQYF. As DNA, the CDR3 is TGTGCCAGCAGCATACAGGGATTAGCGGAAGAGACCCAGTACTTC.

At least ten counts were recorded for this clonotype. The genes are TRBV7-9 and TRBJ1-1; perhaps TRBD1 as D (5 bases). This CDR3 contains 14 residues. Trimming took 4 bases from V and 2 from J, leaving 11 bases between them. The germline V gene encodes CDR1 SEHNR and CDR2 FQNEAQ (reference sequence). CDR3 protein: CASSSGHYNTEAFF. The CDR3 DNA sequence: TGTGCCAGCAGCTCCGGACACTATAACACTGAAGCTTTCTTT.

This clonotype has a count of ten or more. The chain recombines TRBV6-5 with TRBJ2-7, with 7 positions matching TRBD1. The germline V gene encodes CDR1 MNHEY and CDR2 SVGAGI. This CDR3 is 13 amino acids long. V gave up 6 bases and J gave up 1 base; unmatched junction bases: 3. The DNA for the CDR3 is TGTGCCAGCAGGGTGGGACAGTCCTACGAGCAGTACTTC. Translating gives CASRVGQSYEQYF.

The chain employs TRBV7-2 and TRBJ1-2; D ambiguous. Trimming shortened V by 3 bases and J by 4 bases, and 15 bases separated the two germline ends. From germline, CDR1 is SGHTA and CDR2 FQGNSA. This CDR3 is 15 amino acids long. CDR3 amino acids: CASSFGRAGTYGYTF. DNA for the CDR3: TGTGCCAGCAGCTTCGGACGGGCCGGAACCTATGGCTACACCTTC.

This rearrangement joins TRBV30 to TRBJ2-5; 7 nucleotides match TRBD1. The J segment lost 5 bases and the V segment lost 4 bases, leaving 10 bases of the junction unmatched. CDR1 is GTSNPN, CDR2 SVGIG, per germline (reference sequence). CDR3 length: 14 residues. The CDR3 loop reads CAWTTGSERETQYF. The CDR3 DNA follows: TGTGCCTGGACGACAGGGAGTGAGAGGGAGACCCAGTACTTC.

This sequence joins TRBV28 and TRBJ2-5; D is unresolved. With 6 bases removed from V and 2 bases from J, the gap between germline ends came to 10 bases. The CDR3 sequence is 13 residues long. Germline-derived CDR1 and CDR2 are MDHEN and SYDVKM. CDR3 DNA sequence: TGTGCCAGCAGCTTACAGTTTCAAGAGACCCAGTACTTC. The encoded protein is CASSLQFQETQYF. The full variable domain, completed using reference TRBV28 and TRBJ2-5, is DVKVTQSSRYLVKRTGEKVFLECVQDMDHENMFWYRQDPGLGLRLIYFSYDVKMKEKGDIPEGYSVSREKKERFSLILESASTNQTSMYLCASSLQFQETQYFGPGTRLLVL.

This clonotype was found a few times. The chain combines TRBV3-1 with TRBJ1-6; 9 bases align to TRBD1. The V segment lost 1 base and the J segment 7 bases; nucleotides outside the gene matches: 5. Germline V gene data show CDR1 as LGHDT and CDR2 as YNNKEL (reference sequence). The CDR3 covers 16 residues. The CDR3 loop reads CASSQVGGQGNSPLHF. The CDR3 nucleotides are TGTGCCAGCAGCCAAGTGGGAGGACAGGGGAATTCACCCCTCCACTTT.

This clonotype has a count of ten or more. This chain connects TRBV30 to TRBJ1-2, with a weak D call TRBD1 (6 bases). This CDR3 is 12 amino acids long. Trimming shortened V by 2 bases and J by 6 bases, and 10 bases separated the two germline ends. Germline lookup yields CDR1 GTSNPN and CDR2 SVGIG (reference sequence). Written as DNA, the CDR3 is TGTGCCTGGAGTTCGGAGGGGGATGGCTACACCTTC. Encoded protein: CAWSSEGDGYTF. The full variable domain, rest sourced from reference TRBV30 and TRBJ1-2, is SQTIHQWPATLVQPVGSPLSLECTVEGTSNPNLYWYRQAAGRGLQLLFYSVGIGQISSEVPQNLSASRPQDRQFILSSKKLLLSDSGFYLCAWSSEGDGYTFGSGTRLTVV.